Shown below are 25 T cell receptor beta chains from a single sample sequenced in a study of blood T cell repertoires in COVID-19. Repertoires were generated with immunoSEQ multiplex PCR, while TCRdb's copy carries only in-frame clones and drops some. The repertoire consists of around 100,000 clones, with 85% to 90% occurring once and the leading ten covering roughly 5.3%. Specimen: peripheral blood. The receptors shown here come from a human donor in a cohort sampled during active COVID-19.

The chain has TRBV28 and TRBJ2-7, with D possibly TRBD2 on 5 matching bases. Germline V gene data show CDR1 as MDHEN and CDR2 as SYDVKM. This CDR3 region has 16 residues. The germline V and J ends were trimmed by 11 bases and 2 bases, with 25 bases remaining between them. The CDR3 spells CASMGAVSITAYEQYF. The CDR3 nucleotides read TGTGCCTCGATGGGAGCGGTTTCCATAACGGCCTACGAGCAGTACTTC.

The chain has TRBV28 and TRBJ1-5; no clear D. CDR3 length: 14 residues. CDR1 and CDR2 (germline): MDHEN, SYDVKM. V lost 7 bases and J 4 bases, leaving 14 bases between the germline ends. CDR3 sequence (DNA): TGTGCCAGCACCCCAAGGTTACTAAATCAGCCCCAGCATTTT. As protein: CASTPRLLNQPQHF.

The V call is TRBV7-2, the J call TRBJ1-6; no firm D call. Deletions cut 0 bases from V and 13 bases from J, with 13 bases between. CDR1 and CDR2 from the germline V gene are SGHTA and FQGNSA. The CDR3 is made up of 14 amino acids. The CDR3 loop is CASSLAPITYPLHF. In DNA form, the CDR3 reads TGTGCCAGCAGCTTAGCGCCGATCACCTATCCCCTCCACTTT.

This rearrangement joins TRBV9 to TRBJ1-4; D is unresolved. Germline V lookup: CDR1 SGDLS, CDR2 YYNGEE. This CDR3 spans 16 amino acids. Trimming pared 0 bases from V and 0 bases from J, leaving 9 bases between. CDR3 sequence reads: CASSVGVSSTNEKLFF. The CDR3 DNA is TGTGCCAGCAGCGTAGGAGTCTCTTCAACTAATGAAAAACTGTTTTTT.

The CDR3: CASSLAGEQYF. CDR3 in DNA: TGTGCCAGCAGCTTAGCGGGGGAGCAGTACTTC. V is TRBV13 and J is TRBJ2-7; tentatively, D is TRBD2 (5 bases). Trimming shortened V by 1 base and J by 7 bases, and 5 bases separated the two germline ends. Germline V gene data show CDR1 as PRHDT and CDR2 as FYEKMQ (reference sequence). The CDR3 sequence is 11 residues long. Together with reference TRBV13 and TRBJ2-7, the CDR3 gives the full variable domain: AAGVIQSPRHLIKEKRETATLKCYPIPRHDTVYWYQQGPGQDPQFLISFYEKMQSDKGSIPDRFSAQQFSDYHSELNMSSLELGDSALYFCASSLAGEQYFGPGTRLTVT.

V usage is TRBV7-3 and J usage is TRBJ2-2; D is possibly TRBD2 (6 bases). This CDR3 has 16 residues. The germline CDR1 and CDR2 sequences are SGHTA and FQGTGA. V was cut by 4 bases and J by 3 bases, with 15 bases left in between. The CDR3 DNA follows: TGTGCCAGCAGCTCAACCGGAGGGTTGGACACCGGGGAGCTGTTTTTT. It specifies CASSSTGGLDTGELFF.

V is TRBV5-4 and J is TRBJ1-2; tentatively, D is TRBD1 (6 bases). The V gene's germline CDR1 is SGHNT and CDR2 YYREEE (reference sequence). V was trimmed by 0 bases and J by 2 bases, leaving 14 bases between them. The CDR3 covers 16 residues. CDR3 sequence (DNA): TGTGCCAGCAGCTTGGGCCGGGACATGGAAAACTATGGCTACACCTTC. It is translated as CASSLGRDMENYGYTF.

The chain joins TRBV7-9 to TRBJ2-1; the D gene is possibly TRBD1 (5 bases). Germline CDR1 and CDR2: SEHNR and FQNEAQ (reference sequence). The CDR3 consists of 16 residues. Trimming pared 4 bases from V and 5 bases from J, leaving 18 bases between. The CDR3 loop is CASSSLQAVDNNEQFF. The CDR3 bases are TGTGCCAGCAGCTCCCTACAGGCGGTGGACAACAATGAGCAGTTCTTC. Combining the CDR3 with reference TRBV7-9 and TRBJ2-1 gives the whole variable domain DTGVSQNPRHKITKRGQNVTFRCDPISEHNRLYWYRQTLGQGPEFLTYFQNEAQLEKSRLLSDRFSAERPKGSFSTLEIQRTEQGDSAMYLCASSSLQAVDNNEQFFGPGTRLTVL.

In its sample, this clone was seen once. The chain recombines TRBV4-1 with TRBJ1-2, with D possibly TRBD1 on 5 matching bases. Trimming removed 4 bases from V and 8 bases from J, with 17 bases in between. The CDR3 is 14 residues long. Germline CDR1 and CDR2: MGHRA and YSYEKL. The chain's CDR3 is CASSPNLDIGGYTF. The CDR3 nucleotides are TGCGCCAGCAGCCCCAACTTGGACATTGGCGGCTACACCTTC.

The DNA for the CDR3 is TGTGCCATCAGTGAACCCTCGACAGGGCTGAACACTGAAGCTTTCTTT. It yields the protein CAISEPSTGLNTEAFF. The chain uses TRBV10-3 and TRBJ1-1; 7 bases align to TRBD1. Germline V gene lookup returns CDR1 ENHRY and CDR2 SYGVKD. Trimming at V came to 3 bases and at J to 0 bases, leaving 7 bases not matched to a gene. The CDR3 contains 16 residues.

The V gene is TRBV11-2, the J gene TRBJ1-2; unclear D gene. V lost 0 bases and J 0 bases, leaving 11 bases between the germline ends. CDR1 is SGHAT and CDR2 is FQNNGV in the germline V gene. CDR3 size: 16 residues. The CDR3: CASSLEQAGTNYGYTF. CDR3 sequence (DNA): TGTGCCAGCAGCTTAGAGCAGGCAGGAACTAACTATGGCTACACCTTC.

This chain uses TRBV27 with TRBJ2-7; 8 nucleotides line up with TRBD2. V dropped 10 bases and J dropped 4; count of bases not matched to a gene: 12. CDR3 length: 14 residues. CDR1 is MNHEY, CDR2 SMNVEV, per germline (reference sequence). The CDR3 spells CATGVSGTLYEQYF. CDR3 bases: TGTGCCACCGGAGTTAGCGGGACGTTATACGAGCAGTACTTC.

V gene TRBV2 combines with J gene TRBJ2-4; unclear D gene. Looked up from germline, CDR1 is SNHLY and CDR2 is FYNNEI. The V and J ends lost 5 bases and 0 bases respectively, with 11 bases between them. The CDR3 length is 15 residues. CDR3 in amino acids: CASSLSRLAKNIQYF. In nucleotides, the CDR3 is TGTGCCAGCAGTCTCTCCAGGCTAGCCAAAAACATTCAGTACTTC.

DNA for the CDR3: TGTGCCATCGACCCCGGAGGGACAGGGGGCAGTCACTATGGCTACACCTTC. This codes for CAIDPGGTGGSHYGYTF. V is TRBV10-3 and J is TRBJ1-2; TRBD1 aligns across 12 bases. CDR1 and CDR2 from the germline V gene are ENHRY and SYGVKD. This CDR3 spans 17 amino acids. J gave up 3 bases and V 8 bases, and 13 bases lay outside the gene matches.

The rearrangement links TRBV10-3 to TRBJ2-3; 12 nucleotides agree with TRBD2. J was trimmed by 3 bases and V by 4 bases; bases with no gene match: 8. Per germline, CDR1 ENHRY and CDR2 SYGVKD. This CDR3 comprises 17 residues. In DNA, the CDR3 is TGTGCCATCAGTGGCTCCAACCTAGCGGGGGGGACAGATACGCAGTATTTT. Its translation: CAISGSNLAGGTDTQYF.

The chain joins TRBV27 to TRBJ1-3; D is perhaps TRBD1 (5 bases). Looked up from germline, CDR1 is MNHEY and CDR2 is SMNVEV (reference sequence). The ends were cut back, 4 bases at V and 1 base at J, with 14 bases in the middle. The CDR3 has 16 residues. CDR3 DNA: TGTGCCAGCAGTTCCACCGACAGAAAGTCTGGAAACACCATATATTTT. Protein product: CASSSTDRKSGNTIYF.

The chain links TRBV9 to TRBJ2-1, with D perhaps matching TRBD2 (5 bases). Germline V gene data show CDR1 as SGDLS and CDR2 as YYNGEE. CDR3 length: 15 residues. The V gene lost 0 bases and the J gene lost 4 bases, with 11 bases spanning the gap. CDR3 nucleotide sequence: TGTGCCAGCAGCGTAGACGGGGAGCGGTACAATGAGCAGTTCTTC. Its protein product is CASSVDGERYNEQFF.

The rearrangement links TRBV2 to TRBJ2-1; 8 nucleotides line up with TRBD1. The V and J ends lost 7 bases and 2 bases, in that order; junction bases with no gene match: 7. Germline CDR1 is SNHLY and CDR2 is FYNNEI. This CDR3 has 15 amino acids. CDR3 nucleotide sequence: TGTGCCAGCAATTCGGGGACAGGAGCCTACAATGAGCAGTTCTTC. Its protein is CASNSGTGAYNEQFF.

The CDR3 DNA follows: TGTGCCAGCAGCCCGTTTGAGGCTGGTCCTAACTATGGCTACACCTTC. This codes for CASSPFEAGPNYGYTF. This chain links TRBV4-2 with TRBJ1-2; no definite D call. Trimming removed 4 bases at V and 0 bases at J, with 15 bases between. This CDR3 region has 16 residues. Germline CDR1 LGHNA, CDR2 YNFKEQ.

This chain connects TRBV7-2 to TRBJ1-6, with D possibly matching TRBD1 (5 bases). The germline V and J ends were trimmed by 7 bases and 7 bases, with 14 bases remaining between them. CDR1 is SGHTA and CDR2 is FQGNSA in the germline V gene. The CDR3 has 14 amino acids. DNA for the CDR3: TGTGCCAGCAAGCTCCGGGACTCAAATTCACCCCTCCACTTT. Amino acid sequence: CASKLRDSNSPLHF. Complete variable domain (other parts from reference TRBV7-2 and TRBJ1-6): GAGVSQSPSNKVTEKGKDVELRCDPISGHTALYWYRQSLGQGLEFLIYFQGNSAPDKSGLPSDRFSAERTGGSVSTLTIQRTQQEDSAVYLCASKLRDSNSPLHFGNGTRLTVT.

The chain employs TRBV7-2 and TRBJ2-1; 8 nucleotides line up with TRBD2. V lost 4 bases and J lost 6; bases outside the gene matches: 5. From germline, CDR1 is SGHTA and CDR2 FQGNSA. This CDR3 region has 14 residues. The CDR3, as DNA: TGTGCCAGCAGCTCAATAGCGGGGCTCAATGAGCAGTTCTTC. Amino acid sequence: CASSSIAGLNEQFF.

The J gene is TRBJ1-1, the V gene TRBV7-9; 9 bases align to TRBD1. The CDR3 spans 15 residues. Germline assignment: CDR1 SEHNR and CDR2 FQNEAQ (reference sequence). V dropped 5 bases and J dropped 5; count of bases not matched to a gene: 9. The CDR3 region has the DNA TGTGCCAGCAGCAAGATGACAGGGGGAAGTACTGAAGCTTTCTTT. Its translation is CASSKMTGGSTEAFF.

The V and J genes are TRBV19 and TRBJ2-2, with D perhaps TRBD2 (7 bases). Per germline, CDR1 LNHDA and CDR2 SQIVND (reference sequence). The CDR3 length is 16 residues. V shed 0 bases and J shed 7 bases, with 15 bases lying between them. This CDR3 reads CASSIDRMGGLGELFF. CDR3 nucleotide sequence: TGTGCCAGTAGTATAGATCGCATGGGGGGGCTCGGGGAGCTGTTTTTT.

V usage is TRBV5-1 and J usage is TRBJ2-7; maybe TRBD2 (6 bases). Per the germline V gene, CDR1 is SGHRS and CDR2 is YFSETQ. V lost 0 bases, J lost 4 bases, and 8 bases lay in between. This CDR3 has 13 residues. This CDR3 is CASSLEGRYEQYF. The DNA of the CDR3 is TGCGCCAGCAGCTTGGAGGGGAGGTACGAGCAGTACTTC.

The CDR3 nucleotides read TGCAGTGCTAGTCCCCCCAGGGTTTCTCCCCCCTACTCTGGAAACACCATATATTTT. Translating gives CSASPPRVSPPYSGNTIYF. J is TRBJ1-3 and V is TRBV20-1, with D possibly TRBD1 on 5 matching bases. Germline V gene data show CDR1 as DFQATT and CDR2 as SNEGSKA (reference sequence). The CDR3 totals 19 residues. The germline V and J ends were trimmed by 3 bases and 0 bases, with 24 bases remaining between them.